This T cell receptor (beta chain) was sequenced in a study of OX40 agonist ivuxolimab in advanced cancers. Overall study: With a range of roughly 20 to 80, age averaged roughly 60 years, and about 82% were male. The study's findings and limits: Expanded peripheral T-cell antigen specificity went undetermined.

The method was immunoSEQ multiplex PCR; TCRdb's version includes in-frame clones alone and lacks a portion of them. The sample holds 90,000 to 120,000 clones, approximately 90% seen once. CDR3 length: 14 amino acids. Between the trimmed V and J ends, which lost 4 bases and 1 base, there was a span of 11 bases. The V gene's germline CDR1 is SQVTM and CDR2 ANQGSEA. Autoimmune disease history or systemic immunosuppression disqualified patients. As regards this clone: As yet, its antigen is unknown.

Here the sequenced sample was CD4+ or CD8+ T cells sorted from blood, taken in a trial of the OX40 agonist ivuxolimab. The sequence came from an adult with an advanced solid tumor such as melanoma, head and neck, liver or kidney cancer. This sequence joins TRBV29-1 and TRBJ1-5; D ambiguous. In nucleotides, the CDR3 is TGCAGCGTTGCCGGGCCGACGAGCAATCAGCCCCAGCATTTT. Amino acids: CSVAGPTSNQPQHF.